Following are 23 T cell receptor beta chains from one sample sequenced in a study of control samples from healthy donors and cancer patients. The assay was immunoSEQ multiplex PCR, and TCRdb's table has in-frame clones only and misses some. The table shows under 75,000 clones, with about nine tenths occurring only once. Sequencing was performed on PBMCs. The receptors derive from a woman in her 50s with colorectal cancer.

This rearrangement joins TRBV11-2 to TRBJ2-2, with D tentatively TRBD1 (5 bases). CDR3 length: 15 amino acids. Trimming shortened V by 3 bases and J by 1 base, and 9 bases separated the two germline ends. The V gene's germline CDR1 is SGHAT and CDR2 FQNNGV. Written as DNA, the CDR3 is TGTGCCAGCAGCTTCCATGGACAGAACACCGGGGAGCTGTTTTTT. Amino acids: CASSFHGQNTGELFF.

The chain couples TRBV28 to TRBJ1-1; maybe TRBD1 (5 bases). Trimming pared 7 bases from V and 0 bases from J, leaving 15 bases between. The CDR3 has 15 amino acids. CDR1 and CDR2 (germline): MDHEN, SYDVKM. The CDR3 coding sequence is TGTGCCAGCACCCCGGTGGGACCCATGAACACTGAAGCTTTCTTT. The encoded protein is CASTPVGPMNTEAFF.

The chain has TRBV7-8 and TRBJ1-5; 7 bases agree with TRBD1. Trimming removed 5 bases from V and 0 bases from J; junction bases left unmatched: 10. The CDR3 loop spans 17 amino acids. CDR1 SGHVS and CDR2 FQNEAQ come from the germline V gene. The CDR3 loop reads CASSPPGQDHSNQPQHF. DNA for the CDR3: TGTGCCAGCAGCCCACCTGGACAGGATCATAGCAATCAGCCCCAGCATTTT.

The genes are TRBV7-2 and TRBJ2-1; 9 nucleotides agree with TRBD2. Germline V gene data show CDR1 as SGHTA and CDR2 as FQGNSA. This CDR3 region has 15 residues. The V gene end was trimmed by 5 bases and the J gene end by 5 bases; junction bases not matched to a gene: 7. The CDR3 region has the DNA TGTGCCAGCAGCCGGTGGCGGGGGGGCAACAATGAGCAGTTCTTC. The encoded protein is CASSRWRGGNNEQFF.

The chain links TRBV5-6 to TRBJ2-3, with D unresolved. Trimming pared 2 bases from V and 4 bases from J, leaving 5 bases between. Germline loops: CDR1 SGHDT, CDR2 YYEEEE. The CDR3 extends over 12 amino acids. DNA of the CDR3: TGTGCCAGCAGCTTCGACCCAGATACGCAGTATTTT. It encodes CASSFDPDTQYF.

This chain uses TRBV2 with TRBJ1-2; no reliable D call. V lost 6 bases and J 8 bases, leaving 19 bases between the germline ends. There are 14 residues in the CDR3. Germline V gene data show CDR1 as SNHLY and CDR2 as FYNNEI. Here the CDR3 reads CASSQNTPRGGYTF. CDR3 nucleotide sequence: TGTGCCAGCAGCCAAAACACGCCCCGAGGGGGCTACACCTTC. Full variable domain (missing parts from reference TRBV2 and TRBJ1-2): EPEVTQTPSHQVTQMGQEVILRCVPISNHLYFYWYRQILGQKVEFLVSFYNNEISEKSEIFDDQFSVERPDGSNFTLKIRSTKLEDSAMYFCASSQNTPRGGYTFGSGTRLTVV.

V gene TRBV21-1 combines with J gene TRBJ2-5. TRBV21-1 is a recognized pseudogene. CDR3 length: 17 amino acids. CDR3 loop: CASNDYYSGAYQETQYF. The CDR3, as DNA: TGTGCCAGCAACGATTACTACTCGGGGGCCTATCAAGAGACCCAGTACTTC.

This clone was observed a few times. DNA for the CDR3: TGTGCCAGCAGCCCCGACAGAGAGAACACTGAAGCTTTCTTT. Protein sequence: CASSPDRENTEAFF. The rearrangement joins TRBV5-4 to TRBJ1-1, with D tentatively TRBD1 (5 bases). The CDR3 is 14 amino acids. Germline V gene lookup returns CDR1 SGHNT and CDR2 YYREEE (reference sequence). The V and J ends lost 4 bases and 1 base respectively, with 11 bases between them.

CDR3 nucleotides: TGTGCCTCCGGGGCACAGGGAGTTACCGGGGAGCTGTTTTTT. The encoded protein is CASGAQGVTGELFF. The chain employs TRBV2 and TRBJ2-2; D is perhaps TRBD1 (6 bases). The CDR3 has 14 residues. Germline CDR1 SNHLY, CDR2 FYNNEI. The germline V and J ends were trimmed by 11 bases and 5 bases, with 18 bases remaining between them.

There are a few counts of this clone. The chain couples TRBV7-8 to TRBJ2-1, with TRBD2 matching over 8 bases. The CDR3 sequence is 15 residues long. Germline CDR1 is SGHVS and CDR2 is FQNEAQ. With 5 bases clipped from V and 8 bases from J, the junction kept 11 bases outside the gene matches. CDR3 in amino acids: CASSPSGRAVHEQFF. CDR3 bases: TGTGCCAGCAGCCCCAGCGGGAGAGCGGTGCATGAGCAGTTCTTC.

The rearrangement uses TRBV7-3 and TRBJ2-3; a possible D gene is TRBD2 (6 bases). The CDR3 has 15 amino acids. Germline V gives CDR1 SGHTA, CDR2 FQGTGA. V dropped 5 bases and J dropped 6 bases, with 18 bases sitting between them. CDR3 nucleotides: TGTGCCAGCAGCGATTCGGGGGTTAATACGGATACGCAGTATTTT. The encoded protein is CASSDSGVNTDTQYF.

The chain couples TRBV7-6 to TRBJ2-7, with TRBD2 identical over 9 bases. This CDR3 has 17 amino acids. Germline CDR1 reads SGHVS; CDR2 reads FNYEAQ. V dropped 1 base and J dropped 6; count of bases not matched to a gene: 13. The chain's CDR3 is CASSLGVRAGGSSEQYF. The CDR3 DNA follows: TGTGCCAGCAGCTTAGGGGTCCGAGCGGGAGGATCGAGCGAGCAGTACTTC. Looking up the rest from reference TRBV7-6 and TRBJ2-7 gives the full variable domain: GAGVSQSPRYKVTKRGQDVALRCDPISGHVSLYWYRQALGQGPEFLTYFNYEAQQDKSGLPNDRFSAERPEGSISTLTIQRTEQRDSAMYRCASSLGVRAGGSSEQYFGPGTRLTVT.

This sequence joins TRBV4-1 and TRBJ2-2, with D tentatively TRBD1 (5 bases). The germline V gene encodes CDR1 MGHRA and CDR2 YSYEKL. With 0 bases removed from V and 4 bases from J, the gap between germline ends came to 15 bases. CDR3 length: 17 residues. CDR3 nucleotide sequence: TGCGCCAGCAGCCAAGACAGGGCAGGGAAGGCCACCGGGGAGCTGTTTTTT. This codes for CASSQDRAGKATGELFF.

The genes are TRBV19 and TRBJ2-2; no clear D. CDR1 LNHDA and CDR2 SQIVND come from the germline V gene (reference sequence). This CDR3 has 14 residues. V gave up 7 bases and J gave up 7 bases, with 16 bases separating them. The CDR3 spells CASKQTGYNGELFF. The CDR3 DNA sequence: TGTGCCAGTAAGCAGACGGGCTATAACGGGGAGCTGTTTTTT. Using reference TRBV19 and TRBJ2-2 for the parts outside the CDR3, the full variable domain is DGGITQSPKYLFRKEGQNVTLSCEQNLNHDAMYWYRQDPGQGLRLIYYSQIVNDFQKGDIAEGYSVSREKKESFPLTVTSAQKNPTAFYLCASKQTGYNGELFFGEGSRLTVL.

The chain combines TRBV12-3 or TRBV12-4 with TRBJ1-6, with a weak D call TRBD1 (5 bases). This CDR3 has 12 amino acids. The V gene lost 6 bases and the J gene lost 8 bases, with 8 bases spanning the gap. The CDR3 nucleotides are TGTGCCAGCAGGGGAGGGGATTCACCCCTCCACTTT. This gives the protein CASRGGDSPLHF.

The gene calls are TRBV5-4 and TRBJ1-4, with D possibly TRBD1 on 6 matching bases. Trimming left V 4 bases short and J 8 bases short, with 21 bases between. Germline CDR1 SGHNT, CDR2 YYREEE (reference sequence). The CDR3 consists of 16 residues. The DNA for the CDR3 is TGTGCCAGCAGCCCCGAGTCGTCGGGGGCACGAGAAAAACTGTTTTTT. Amino acids: CASSPESSGAREKLFF.

This clone was seen only once. This chain uses TRBV11-2 with TRBJ2-1; D is uncertain. Per the germline V gene, CDR1 is SGHAT and CDR2 is FQNNGV. This CDR3 is built from 13 residues. Trimming took 5 bases from V and 5 from J, leaving 10 bases between them. DNA for the CDR3: TGTGCCAGCAGCCCAGGACCAAACAATGAGCAGTTCTTC. Translation gives CASSPGPNNEQFF. Combining the CDR3 with reference TRBV11-2 and TRBJ2-1 gives the whole variable domain EAGVAQSPRYKIIEKRQSVAFWCNPISGHATLYWYQQILGQGPKLLIQFQNNGVVDDSQLPKDRFSAERLKGVDSTLKIQPAKLEDSAVYLCASSPGPNNEQFFGPGTRLTVL.

The chain carries TRBV7-2 and TRBJ2-3, with 7 bases identical to TRBD1. Germline values: CDR1 SGHTA, CDR2 FQGNSA. The length of the CDR3 is 14 residues. J was trimmed by 4 bases and V by 5 bases; bases with no gene match: 6. CDR3 in amino acids: CASSDRVGSDTQYF. CDR3 bases: TGTGCCAGCAGCGACAGGGTTGGGTCAGATACGCAGTATTTT.

Comments on this clone: A read error may account for a junction end that differs from germline. V and J are TRBV30 and TRBJ1-1, with no clear D. The CDR3 consists of 11 residues. CDR1 and CDR2 from the germline V gene are GTSNPN and SVGIG (reference sequence). This chain's CDR3 is CAAADLGEAFF. Here the CDR3 DNA reads TGCGCTGCGGCAGACCTAGGTGAAGCTTTCTTT. Complete variable domain (other parts from reference TRBV30 and TRBJ1-1): SQTIHQWPATLVQPVGSPLSLECTVEGTSNPNLYWYRQAAGRGLQLLFYSVGIGQISSEVPQNLSASRPQDRQFILSSKKLLLSDSGFYLCAAADLGEAFFGQGTRLTVV.

The rearrangement joins TRBV2 to TRBJ2-5, with D unclear. The CDR3 consists of 13 residues. Trimming took 9 bases from V and 5 from J, leaving 16 bases between them. Germline V gene data show CDR1 as SNHLY and CDR2 as FYNNEI. This CDR3 reads CASTRAFGETQYF. CDR3 sequence (DNA): TGTGCCAGTACAAGGGCTTTCGGGGAGACCCAGTACTTC.

The CDR3 DNA follows: TGTGCCAGCAGTGAAGCGGACTCGCTAGCGGGGTATCAAGAGACCCAGTACTTC. Protein: CASSEADSLAGYQETQYF. The gene calls are TRBV6-1 and TRBJ2-5; 9 bases match TRBD2. Looked up from germline, CDR1 is MNHNS and CDR2 is SASEGT. The CDR3 is 18 amino acids. J gave up 2 bases and V 0 bases, and 10 bases lay outside the gene matches.

This clone occurred a few times. The DNA for the CDR3 is TGTGCCAGTAGTATAGGCCTAGCGGGGGCCGACTCCTACGAGCAGTACTTC. It yields the protein CASSIGLAGADSYEQYF. The J gene is TRBJ2-7, the V gene TRBV19, with 10 positions matching TRBD2. The CDR3 is made up of 17 amino acids. V gave up 1 base and J gave up 0 bases; unmatched junction bases: 6. Germline V gene sequence: CDR1 LNHDA, CDR2 SQIVND (reference sequence).

This sequence joins TRBV5-1 and TRBJ1-2, with D perhaps TRBD1 (5 bases). V was shortened by 0 bases and J by 7 bases, with 13 bases between the two germline ends. CDR3 length: 14 amino acids. Germline CDR1 and CDR2: SGHRS and YFSETQ. The CDR3 protein is CASSLALGPGGYTF. The CDR3 coding sequence is TGCGCCAGCAGCTTGGCTTTGGGGCCTGGTGGCTACACCTTC. Supplemented by reference TRBV5-1 and TRBJ1-2, the full variable domain reads KAGVTQTPRYLIKTRGQQVTLSCSPISGHRSVSWYQQTPGQGLQFLFEYFSETQRNKGNFPGRFSGRQFSNSRSEMNVSTLELGDSALYLCASSLALGPGGYTFGSGTRLTVV.